These 11 T cell receptor beta chains were sequenced from one sample in a study of neurological immune-mediated disorders. MiXCR, applied by TCRdb to the 5' RACE reads, yields one record per CDR3 protein. This repertoire shows about 58,000 distinct CDR3 sequences, roughly 2.5% found once; its top ten account for around 2.8%. Specimen: PBMCs. These receptors came from a man in his forties or fifties with multiple sclerosis.

This clonotype occurred many times. This rearrangement joins TRBV12-3 or TRBV12-4 to TRBJ2-5, with 8 bases identical to TRBD2. The CDR3 length is 16 residues. The J segment lost 5 bases and the V segment lost 6 bases, leaving 14 bases of the junction unmatched. This chain's CDR3 is CASRNHGGAILETQYF. Here the CDR3 DNA reads TGTGCCAGCAGAAATCACGGGGGGGCTATTTTGGAGACCCAGTACTTC.

In its sample, this clonotype was seen many times. V and J are TRBV12-3 or TRBV12-4 and TRBJ2-1, with 9 bases identical to TRBD2. After removal of 4 bases from V and 9 bases from J, the junction contained 7 bases not matched to a gene. This CDR3 comprises 14 residues. The CDR3 DNA follows: TGTGCCAGCAGTTACGGCGGGGGGGCTCGTGAGCAGTTCTTC. Translated, it gives CASSYGGGAREQFF.

There are many counts of this clonotype. The DNA of the CDR3 is TGTGCCAGCAGCTATACTTCCGGAGCTAGCTACAATGAGCAGTTCTTC. Translated, it gives CASSYTSGASYNEQFF. The chain uses TRBV11-3 and TRBJ2-1; no reliable D call. V lost 4 bases, J lost 3 bases, and 16 bases lay in between. From germline, CDR1 is SGHNT and CDR2 YENEEA. The CDR3 is 16 amino acids. The whole variable domain, remainder taken from reference TRBV11-3 and TRBJ2-1, is EAGVVQSPRYKIIEKKQPVAFWCNPISGHNTLYWYLQNLGQGPELLIRYENEEAVDDSQLPKDRFSAERLKGVDSTLKIQPAELGDSAVYLCASSYTSGASYNEQFFGPGTRLTVL.

This clonotype came up many times. The V and J genes are TRBV19 and TRBJ2-1; D is perhaps TRBD2 (5 bases). From germline, CDR1 is LNHDA and CDR2 SQIVND (reference sequence). The V end was cut by 7 bases, the J end by 6 bases, with 13 bases between. The CDR3 contains 13 residues. CDR3 in amino acids: CASNTAVGNEQFF. CDR3 bases: TGTGCCAGTAACACAGCGGTGGGCAATGAGCAGTTCTTC.

This clonotype occurred many times. This chain connects TRBV6-6 to TRBJ1-6, with 8 bases fitting TRBD1. V lost 11 bases and J lost 7; bases outside the gene matches: 7. The CDR3 is 13 amino acids. Germline V gene lookup returns CDR1 MNHNY and CDR2 SVGAGI (reference sequence). The CDR3 here is CAGSDRENSPLHF. The CDR3 DNA sequence: TGTGCCGGGTCGGACAGGGAGAATTCACCCCTCCACTTT.

Ten or more counts support this clonotype. The V and J genes are TRBV5-1 and TRBJ2-5; TRBD1 matches at 8 bases. Germline-derived CDR1 and CDR2 are SGHRS and YFSETQ. This CDR3 spans 13 amino acids. V lost 7 bases, J lost 2 bases, and 4 bases stayed unmatched. The CDR3 DNA is TGCGCCAGCTTCAGGGGGCCACAAGAGACCCAGTACTTC. This encodes CASFRGPQETQYF.

This clonotype has ten or more counts. This chain connects TRBV12-3 or TRBV12-4 to TRBJ2-7; D is unresolved. V was clipped by 5 bases and J by 7 bases, with 15 bases between them. The CDR3 is made up of 13 amino acids. This CDR3 reads CASSRIGFREQYF. The CDR3 DNA follows: TGTGCCAGCAGTCGAATCGGGTTCCGGGAGCAGTACTTC.

This clonotype was seen ten or more times. The gene calls are TRBV7-2 and TRBJ2-7; TRBD1 might be the D (6 bases). CDR1 SGHTA and CDR2 FQGNSA come from the germline V gene. The CDR3 length is 13 residues. V was clipped by 2 bases and J by 6 bases, with 11 bases between them. Here the CDR3 DNA reads TGTGCCAGCAGCTTACCCATCAGGGGCGAGCAGTACTTC. Residues: CASSLPIRGEQYF.

Many counts were recorded for this clonotype. This CDR3 is CASSLATGSNQPQHF. The DNA of the CDR3 is TGTGCCAGCAGCTTAGCGACGGGAAGCAATCAGCCCCAGCATTTT. The chain has TRBV7-2 and TRBJ1-5; D is ambiguous. Germline CDR1 reads SGHTA; CDR2 reads FQGNSA. CDR3 length equals 15 residues. Trimming took 0 bases from V and 1 from J, leaving 7 bases between them.

This clonotype was counted ten times or more. This sequence joins TRBV20-1 and TRBJ1-1; weak D call: TRBD1 (5 bases). V gave up 4 bases and J gave up 6 bases, with 15 bases separating them. This CDR3 has 13 amino acids. Germline V lookup: CDR1 DFQATT, CDR2 SNEGSKA (reference sequence). The CDR3 coding sequence is TGCAGTGCTAAGAGTTGGGGGTCGGCTGAAGCTTTCTTT. Translated, it gives CSAKSWGSAEAFF.

This clonotype was recorded at least ten times. This sequence joins TRBV5-1 and TRBJ1-1, with 7 bases matching TRBD1. Germline CDR1 SGHRS, CDR2 YFSETQ. V lost 5 bases, J lost 4 bases, and 8 bases stayed unmatched. CDR3 length equals 14 residues. The CDR3 sequence is CASRLQGIGTEAFF. In DNA, the CDR3 is TGCGCCAGCAGATTACAGGGGATCGGCACTGAAGCTTTCTTT.